Reported below is one T cell receptor (beta chain). This clonotype was seen repeatedly, ten times or more. Which antigen it targets is not known. No much larger clone is present one base from it, and per-base qualities are unavailable. Library generation was performed with 5' RACE. The sequencing machine was a NextSeq 500. In the TCR library protocol, unique molecular identifiers were attached to individual cDNA molecules to correct for PCR bias and sequencing error. Both TCR alpha and beta chains were sequenced, and tight co-correlation was observed between alpha and beta sequence abundances in each sample. The authors' pipeline ran thus. Decombinator V4 was used to annotate TCR sequences for V gene, J gene and CDR3. Expanded TCRs were defined as changing significantly between any two time points under a Poisson model with p below 0.0001. TCR abundances were normalised to the total number of TCRs sequenced per sample and expressed as counts per million. VDJdb, accessed 1 November 2021, was searched for CMV, EBV and SARS-CoV-2 annotated TCRs, excluding TCRs annotated for multiple antigens. The public reads were reanalyzed by TCRdb: fastp trimming at Q25, MiXCR alignment, in-frame beta chains only. Merged by CDR3 protein, the rows form single entries marked with the most common genes and DNA. Here the V and J calls rest on TCRdb's processing, not on the authors' analysis. Counted in this sample were approximately 70,000 distinct CDR3 sequences; 9.5% to 15% of them appeared once. The ten top clones hold roughly a sixth of the sample.

The sample comes from a study of early T cells in non-severe SARS-CoV-2 infection listed by TCRdb under 2021. As for the study more broadly: Because TCR sequencing was done on bulk RNA from unsorted whole blood, the alpha and beta chains could not be paired.

Results and caveats for the whole study, not just this receptor: Matching against VDJdb was skewed toward anti-spike CD8 responses, likely underestimated virus-specific expansions, and missed private and CD4 specificities.

The study was a case-control design nested within a healthcare worker cohort in London, UK, with weekly nasopharyngeal swab PCR tests and blood sampling. Healthcare workers were enrolled in the week of the UK lockdown, from 23 to 31 March 2020, and were followed every week for up to roughly 16 weeks. The sequence was obtained from an adult who was a healthcare worker with PCR-confirmed SARS-CoV-2 infection or an uninfected control (not recorded which). The donor label of this sample is uncertain. The source material was whole blood, sampled at baseline.

DNA sequence: TGTGCCAGCAGTGTGAGGACTAGCTCCTCGGGGACAGATACGCAGTATTTT. Translated, it reads CASSVRTSSSGTDTQYF. The chain is assembled from TRBV12-3 or TRBV12-4 and TRBJ2-3, with 8 bases in between that match TRBD2. CDR3 length: 17 amino acids, cysteine to phenylalanine. The read is trimmed to its CDR3 DNA, 51 bases read in frame from base 1. V ends up 5 bases short and J 3 bases short, with an unmatched junction base count of 13.